One T cell receptor beta chain is described in this entry. This sample is drawn from a study of blood T cell repertoires in COVID-19. Turning to the study itself: Sites in the United States, Italy and Spain provided acute and convalescent COVID-19 samples.

Germline values: CDR1 MGHRA, CDR2 YSYEKL. Trimming took 4 bases from V and 4 from J; bases not matched to a gene: 9. The CDR3 extends over 15 amino acids. Assay used: immunoSEQ multiplex PCR; TCRdb lists only in-frame clones, some missing. The sample includes 25,000 to 35,000 clones, 90% to 95% of them seen just once. The TCR comes from a human donor in a cohort sampled during active COVID-19. The genes are TRBV4-1 and TRBJ2-7; 8 bases line up with TRBD1. Material: peripheral blood. CDR3 coding DNA: TGCGCCAGCAGCCCATCTACCCAGGGGGCTTACGAGCAGTACTTC. Translated, it gives CASSPSTQGAYEQYF.